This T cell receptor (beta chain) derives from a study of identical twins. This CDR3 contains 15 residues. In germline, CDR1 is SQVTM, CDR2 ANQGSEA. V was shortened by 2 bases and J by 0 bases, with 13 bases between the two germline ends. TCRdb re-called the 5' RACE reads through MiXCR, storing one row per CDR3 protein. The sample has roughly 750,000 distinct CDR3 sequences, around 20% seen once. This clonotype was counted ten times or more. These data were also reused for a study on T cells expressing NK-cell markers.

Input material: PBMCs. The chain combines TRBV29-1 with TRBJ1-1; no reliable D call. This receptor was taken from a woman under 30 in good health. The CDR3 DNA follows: TGCAGCGTTGAACCTTTGTCTGGGATGAACACTGAAGCTTTCTTT. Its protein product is CSVEPLSGMNTEAFF.